What follows are 19 T cell receptor beta chains derived from one specimen sequenced in a study of blood T cell repertoires in COVID-19. Repertoires were generated with immunoSEQ multiplex PCR, while TCRdb's copy carries only in-frame clones and drops some. The sample lists under 200,000 clones, more than 70% occurring once. Sequencing was done on a sample of peripheral blood. All receptors derive from a man aged 18-30 years with active or convalescent COVID-19.

V and J are TRBV19 and TRBJ1-1, with unresolved D. The germline gives CDR1 LNHDA, CDR2 SQIVND (reference sequence). The V gene lost 1 base and the J gene lost 1 base, with 10 bases spanning the gap. The CDR3 runs to 15 residues. CDR3 DNA: TGTGCCAGTAGTATAGTGGCGGAGGGGAACACTGAAGCTTTCTTT. This sequence encodes CASSIVAEGNTEAFF.

The chain joins TRBV5-6 to TRBJ1-1; D gene ambiguous. The CDR3 is made up of 14 amino acids. V shed 0 bases and J shed 4 bases, with 10 bases lying between them. Germline CDR1 and CDR2: SGHDT and YYEEEE. CDR3 nucleotides: TGTGCCAGCAGCTTGGGGGCGCGGGGCACTGAAGCTTTCTTT. This codes for CASSLGARGTEAFF.

The rearrangement joins TRBV6-2 or TRBV6-3 to TRBJ2-1; no definite D call. The CDR3 has 12 residues. V lost 0 bases to trimming and J lost 7 bases, with 4 bases between them. Germline V gene data show CDR1 as MNHEY and CDR2 as SVGEGT. CDR3 amino acids: CASSYSQNEQFF. CDR3 DNA sequence: TGTGCCAGCAGTTACTCCCAGAATGAGCAGTTCTTC.

The chain recombines TRBV11-1 with TRBJ1-4, with 7 bases that match TRBD1. The CDR3 contains 14 residues. J was trimmed by 8 bases and V by 5 bases; bases with no gene match: 8. CDR1 SGHAT and CDR2 FQDESV come from the germline V gene (reference sequence). CDR3 DNA sequence: TGTGCCAGCAGCCTGAACCAGGGGGAGGAAAAACTGTTTTTT. Its translation: CASSLNQGEEKLFF.

The chain couples TRBV12-5 to TRBJ2-3; the D is unclear. This CDR3 region has 11 residues. The germline V and J ends were trimmed by 5 bases and 5 bases, with 5 bases remaining between them. The germline CDR1 and CDR2 sequences are LGHNT and FRNRAP. The CDR3: CASGVRDTQYF. The DNA of the CDR3 is TGTGCTAGTGGTGTCCGAGATACGCAGTATTTT.

This clone was seen once. This chain joins TRBV19 and TRBJ1-3, with a possible D match to TRBD1 (5 bases). The CDR3 has 13 amino acids. Trimming left V 5 bases short and J 2 bases short, with 7 bases between. Per germline, CDR1 LNHDA and CDR2 SQIVND (reference sequence). DNA for the CDR3: TGTGCCAGTAGTCAAGGGGCTGGAAACACCATATATTTT. Protein product: CASSQGAGNTIYF.

This clone came up a few times. The rearrangement uses TRBV19 and TRBJ2-7, with 7 bases aligning to TRBD1. Germline CDR1 and CDR2: LNHDA and SQIVND (reference sequence). J was trimmed by 1 base and V by 3 bases; bases with no gene match: 6. This CDR3 region has 15 residues. The chain's CDR3 is CASSIPGTASYEQYF. Here the CDR3 DNA reads TGTGCCAGTAGTATTCCCGGGACAGCTTCCTACGAGCAGTACTTC.

The genes are TRBV18 and TRBJ2-7, with D possibly being TRBD2 (5 bases). The CDR3 totals 14 residues. Per germline, CDR1 KGHSH and CDR2 LQKENI. V was pared by 2 bases and J by 7 bases, with 15 bases between. The chain's CDR3 is CASSPSMRVEEQYF. In DNA, the CDR3 is TGTGCCAGCTCACCATCTATGAGGGTGGAAGAGCAGTACTTC. The whole variable domain, filled in from reference TRBV18 and TRBJ2-7, reads NAGVMQNPRHLVRRRGQEARLRCSPMKGHSHVYWYRQLPEEGLKFMVYLQKENIIDESGMPKERFSAEFPKEGPSILRIQQVVRGDSAAYFCASSPSMRVEEQYFGPGTRLTVT.

The chain is built from TRBV28 and TRBJ2-1; 8 bases agree with TRBD2. The junction had 12 bases not matched to a gene; V was cut back by 5 bases and J by 9 bases. The V gene's germline CDR1 is MDHEN and CDR2 SYDVKM. CDR3 length equals 15 residues. CDR3 residues: CASSIPGLVFGEQFF. The CDR3 nucleotides are TGTGCCAGCAGTATCCCGGGACTAGTTTTTGGTGAGCAGTTCTTC.

The gene calls are TRBV19 and TRBJ2-7; tentatively, D is TRBD2 (6 bases). Germline values: CDR1 LNHDA, CDR2 SQIVND (reference sequence). The ends were cut back, 5 bases at V and 3 bases at J, with 8 bases in the middle. The CDR3 is 12 amino acids. The CDR3 loop is CASSAGIYEQYF. The CDR3 DNA reads as TGTGCCAGTAGTGCGGGGATCTACGAGCAGTACTTC.

The rearrangement joins TRBV24-1 to TRBJ1-1, with 11 bases lining up with TRBD1. Germline values: CDR1 KGHDR, CDR2 SFDVKD. The CDR3 spans 13 residues. After removal of 7 bases from V and 3 bases from J, the junction contained 0 bases not matched to a gene. The CDR3 DNA is TGTGCCACCAGGGGACAGGGGGACACTGAAGCTTTCTTT. Residues: CATRGQGDTEAFF.

This chain links TRBV5-4 with TRBJ1-1; possibly TRBD1 for D (5 bases). This CDR3 has 15 residues. Trimming removed 4 bases at V and 1 base at J, with 14 bases between. The germline gives CDR1 SGHNT, CDR2 YYREEE (reference sequence). This CDR3 reads CASSQRGGSNTEAFF. CDR3 nucleotide sequence: TGTGCCAGCAGCCAGCGGGGGGGGTCGAACACTGAAGCTTTCTTT.

About this clone: The same CDR3 can be traced to other DNA sequences in this sample. The gene calls are TRBV12-3 or TRBV12-4 and TRBJ2-2, with 8 bases identical to TRBD1. J was trimmed by 6 bases and V by 6 bases; bases with no gene match: 3. This CDR3 spans 13 amino acids. CDR3 sequence reads: CASSTGGPGELFF. The CDR3 DNA reads as TGTGCCAGCAGCACAGGGGGACCCGGGGAGCTGTTTTTT.

The J gene is TRBJ1-5, the V gene TRBV12-3 or TRBV12-4; D may be TRBD1 (6 bases). The CDR3 totals 13 residues. The V end was cut by 6 bases, the J end by 7 bases, with 13 bases between. Written as DNA, the CDR3 is TGTGCCAGCAGCCAGCCAGGGGAACAGCCCCAGCATTTT. Translation gives CASSQPGEQPQHF.

This clone was observed a handful of times. The chain has TRBV19 and TRBJ1-2, with D perhaps matching TRBD1 (5 bases). This CDR3 contains 18 residues. Germline CDR1 reads LNHDA; CDR2 reads SQIVND (reference sequence). The V and J ends lost 1 base and 4 bases respectively, with 22 bases between them. CDR3 loop: CASSIGPRGGLYGYGYTF. For the CDR3, the DNA is TGTGCCAGTAGTATAGGTCCCCGCGGGGGACTTTACGGCTATGGCTACACCTTC.

V is TRBV7-8 and J is TRBJ2-3; TRBD2 matches at 7 bases. The CDR3 has 17 residues. Unmatched junction bases numbered 11, after V lost 4 bases and J lost 1 base. CDR1 is SGHVS, CDR2 FQNEAQ, per germline. CDR3 DNA sequence: TGTGCCAGCAGCTACGCTCGTTTTGGGGGGGGCACAGATACGCAGTATTTT. This sequence encodes CASSYARFGGGTDTQYF.

The chain is built from TRBV20-1 and TRBJ1-5; D is perhaps TRBD1 (5 bases). This CDR3 has 10 amino acids. Germline CDR1 DFQATT, CDR2 SNEGSKA (reference sequence). DNA of the CDR3: TGCCAGGGATGGAATCAGCCCCAGCATTTT. Amino acid sequence: CQGWNQPQHF.

This chain links TRBV12-3 or TRBV12-4 with TRBJ1-2, with D possibly TRBD1 on 6 matching bases. The CDR3 sequence is 13 residues long. The V gene lost 5 bases and the J gene lost 5 bases, with 12 bases spanning the gap. As DNA, the CDR3 is TGTGCCAGCAGTCCCGGGACAACTTATGGCTACACCTTC. This gives the protein CASSPGTTYGYTF.

The rearrangement joins TRBV7-9 to TRBJ2-2, with TRBD2 identical over 7 bases. The CDR3 is 17 residues long. V shed 1 base and J 4 bases; nucleotides not matched to a gene: 9. Germline CDR1 SEHNR, CDR2 FQNEAQ (reference sequence). CDR3 region: CASSLGLARGLTGELFF. In nucleotides, the CDR3 is TGTGCCAGCAGCTTAGGACTAGCTAGGGGACTCACCGGGGAGCTGTTTTTT.